This TCR beta chain was sequenced during a study of cytomegalovirus exposure and HLA in healthy donors (dated by TCRdb to the late 2010s). For context, the study as a whole: In an earlier analysis of approximately 640 of the donors, 276 Gb of sequence data and 90 million to 120 million unique TCR beta sequences from about 179 million T cells were reported. Across about 370 genotyped donors of the cohort, an average of roughly 250,000 unique TCR beta nucleotide sequences per donor were sequenced, and roughly 18% of those sequences were non-productive. Four to six DR-DQ haplotypes were handled as single units for association and clustering, since linkage in the cohort was strong. Donor age, sex, ethnicity and CMV serostatus were collected together with the repertoire data. Besides the first cohort of some 670 subjects, a separate validation cohort made up of around 120 different subjects was used. Both class I and class II loci were covered by HLA typing, at four-digit resolution. Every discovery cohort repertoire had been produced on one sequencing platform. The study was designed to test whether signatures of past pathogen exposure could be identified by cataloging public T cell receptors. The T cell repertoires of 700 or so subjects were profiled by immunosequencing and related to cytomegalovirus serostatus. The study combined high-throughput TCR immunosequencing, statistical association of individual TCRs with disease status, and machine learning to predict cytomegalovirus infection status. Among the approximately 420 genotyped donors, under 90% belonged to the genetic ancestry cluster associated with self-reported Caucasian donors. An earlier analysis of approximately 580 of the donors used high-throughput TCR beta sequencing to judge whether each TCR beta V gene segment behaved as functional or pseudogenic. An early release covering roughly 640 HLA-typed donors comprised approximately 300 gigabases of sequencing data and 85 million or so unique TCR sequences. The number of donors typed differed by locus, with about 629-630 for A, B, C, DRB1 and DQB1, around 520 for DQA1, about 610 for DPA1, and 472 for DPB1. A later analysis re-analyzed previously published TCR beta repertoires from 666 donors and added high-resolution HLA genotyping to study TCR occurrence patterns. A later genetic analysis took genome-wide SNP genotypes for about 55% of the 666 donors and used that subset as a discovery cohort. The later analysis used no new phenotypic data to find candidate immune exposures, relying instead on TCR beta sequences and their occurrence across donors.

Libraries were made using the immunoSEQ multiplex PCR assay. A mixture of 60 forward primers for TCR Vbeta segments and 13 reverse primers for TCR Jbeta segments was used in the multiplex PCR. A multiplex PCR assay on genomic DNA amplified the CDR3 region of rearranged TCR beta genes. On the Illumina HiSeq System, the amplified TCR beta libraries were sequenced as 87-base-pair reads. Per the original workflow: In a later analysis, tens of millions of unique TCR beta chains were counted across the approximately 670 repertoires, and about 10 million of these chains were shared by at least two donors. Raw reads were error-corrected and collapsed into unique sequences with a nearest-neighbor algorithm that merged closely related sequences to remove PCR and sequencing errors. Alignment of CDR3 sequences to IMGT reference sequences was used to assign V, D and J gene segments. For a sequence to be retained, a match of at least six nucleotides to both a V gene segment and a J gene segment was required. Rearrangements were classified as productive when the CDR3 lacked stop codons and remained in frame with V and J, and all other rearrangements were classified as non-productive. Following IMGT convention, CDR3 was defined as the stretch from the second conserved V-encoded cysteine up to the conserved J-encoded phenylalanine. In an earlier analysis of around 600 of the donors, sequences lacking an unambiguous match to a single V gene segment were excluded. An earlier analysis of 587 of the donors called V segments functional above 56.7% productive rearrangements and segregating when the between-donor standard deviation exceeded 5%. To diagnose cytomegalovirus status from the catalog of TCR beta chain sequences, a statistical classification framework was built. In a later analysis, V and J genes were assigned by comparing TCR nucleotide sequences against IMGT/GENE-DB human TR gene sequences. Using the TCRdist pipeline, a later analysis assigned CDR3 sequences along with most-parsimonious VDJ recombination scenarios. In a later analysis, every TCR beta chain was defined by the combination of its CDR3 amino acid sequence and its V-gene family, and reads without a unique V-gene family were dropped. As a way to deal with suspected cross-contamination and a sequencing artifact, a later analysis dropped 500 to 700 nucleotide sequences that were highly shared and had low generation probability. In a later analysis, a clonal expansion index was calculated for each public chain from normalized within-repertoire ranks of inferred template counts. In a later analysis, generation probabilities were computed with a VDJ recombination model fitted to out-of-frame rearrangements, and the resulting probabilities were checked against IGoR. Hypergeometric tests were used in a later analysis to score TCR-TCR, TCR-HLA and TCR-CMV co-occurrence, with a repertoire-size bias correction applied to the TCR pairs. False discovery rates were estimated in a later analysis by permuting HLA or CMV assignments 20 times. A later analysis grouped co-occurring TCRs with DBSCAN, adding TCRdist sequence similarity when clustering within HLA-allele-positive subsets. Repertoires with fewer than 30,000 or more than 120,000 public chains, plus five repertoires with anomalous nucleotide sharing, were excluded from co-occurrence clustering. TCRdb re-hosts the immuneACCESS table, in-frame sequences only. Its copies lack some clones; in the studies checked, an unresolved V gene accounts for under half of them, and the cause for the rest is not known. That table furnishes V, J and clone size, whereas the DNA furnished D and trimming. This sample lists 180,000 or so clones; around 76% were detected once. The ten top clones hold under 3% of the sample.

The germline V gene gives CDR1 as MGHRA and CDR2 as YSYEKL. Cut back by 2 bases and 13 bases, the V and J ends lie 15 bases apart. The CDR3 has 13 amino acids, counting the end cysteine and phenylalanine. Left in the record is the CDR3 DNA by itself, 39 bases read in frame from the first base. The cohort comprised some 680 healthy bone marrow donors. At the time of sampling, all cohort members were nominally healthy, though unrecorded immune exposures were likely present. The donor was CMV seropositive and was included in the group of 250 to 300 seropositive cohort members. Every donor gave a peripheral blood sample, and the peripheral blood mononuclear cells from that sample were used for TCR beta sequencing. Genomic DNA extraction from the blood cell samples was performed with the Qiagen DNeasy Blood Extraction Kit. What the work shows at the level of the full study, not this receptor alone: In a later analysis, most CMV-associated TCR beta chains were found to appear HLA-restricted, with HLA associations seemingly driven largely by CMV exposure. Linkage disequilibrium might explain the correlated functional status among segregating V segments, but an unknown experimental factor could not be ruled out. A further reported finding was that TCR beta sequences accurately predicted the HLA-A and HLA-B alleles for most subjects in the first cohort. In a later genetic analysis, a missense DCLRE1C variant was associated with V-gene and J-gene trimming of TCR beta chains, and the association was replicated in an independent cohort. In a later analysis, HLA-associated TCR beta chains were found to be more clonally expanded and to have lower generation probabilities than equally common non-associated chains. The classifier was reported to diagnose cytomegalovirus status with high specificity and sensitivity in both the original cohort and the validation cohort. Specific HLA alleles were associated with about 17,000 TCR beta sequences at a false discovery rate of 0.05 in a later analysis. For the cohort, immune exposure information was limited to CMV serostatus. Broadly in line with IMGT annotations, most TCR beta V segments showed up in productive rearrangements about 87% or about 30% of the time in an earlier analysis of 587 of the donors. Some IMGT-functional V segments, including TRBV6-2 and TRBV6-3, could not be distinguished by the 87-base-pair reads and were therefore excluded. A later analysis reported that several top co-occurrence clusters appeared linked to parvovirus B19, influenza, CMV and Epstein-Barr virus. When HLA alleles, especially DR and DQ, strongly co-occurred, attributing TCR associations to individual alleles was difficult. Only TCR beta chains were sequenced in this cohort, and the absence of alpha or paired-chain data limited detectable features. A few of the identified cytomegalovirus-associated TCR beta chains were confirmed in vitro to be specific for cytomegalovirus antigens. Across donors, most TCR sequences were observed very rarely, whereas some public TCRs were present in many individuals. According to a later analysis, TCR association rates differed among HLA loci, with DRB1 alleles showing the most associated TCRs and HLA-C alleles showing the fewest. Compared with the roughly 600-donor mean, donors in an Asian-associated ancestry cluster had fewer N-insertions in productive TCRs, according to a later genetic analysis. Roughly uniform sequencing depth across donors was assumed in presence/absence analyses, although this assumption may not hold. A group of highly shared sequence variants was considered likely to be a technical artifact of the sequencing pipeline. Because counts were too low, around 18 rarely observed V segments, including chromosome 9 orphons, were left out of the earlier analysis of approximately 580 of the donors. According to the authors, the approach could potentially be generalized to other disease states and immunological phenotypes. In the study, approximately 160 TCR beta chains were listed as associated with cytomegalovirus. Because HLA typing was missing for some donors at each locus, association tests included only the typed subset.

With regard to this clone: Its cognate antigen has yet to be identified. Nothing much larger sits one base from this clone, and base qualities are not available.

The chain employs TRBV4-1 and TRBJ2-4; TRBD2 is a possible D gene, resting on 6 matching bases. The sequence was collected from a woman in her thirties in good health and CMV-seropositive. The sequenced sample was PBMCs. The base sequence is TGCGCCAGCAGCCAACGGGGGAAGTTTGGGCAGTACTTC. Its coded protein is CASSQRGKFGQYF.